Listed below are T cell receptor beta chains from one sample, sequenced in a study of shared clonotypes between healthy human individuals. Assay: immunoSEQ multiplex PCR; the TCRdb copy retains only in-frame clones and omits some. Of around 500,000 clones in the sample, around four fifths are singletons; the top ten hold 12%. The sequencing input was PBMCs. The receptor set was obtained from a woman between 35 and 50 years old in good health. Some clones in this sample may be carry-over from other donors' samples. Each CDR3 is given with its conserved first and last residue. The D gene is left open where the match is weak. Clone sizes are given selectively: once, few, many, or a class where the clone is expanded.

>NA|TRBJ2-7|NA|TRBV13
CASSLSGTDYEQYF
TGTGCCAGCAGCTTAAGCGGGACAGATTACGAGCAGTACTTC
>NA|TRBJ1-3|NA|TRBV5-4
CASSQAGAGNTIYF
TGTGCCAGCAGCCAAGCAGGGGCTGGAAACACCATATATTTT
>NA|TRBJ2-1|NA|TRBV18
CASSPGRALGYNEQFF
TGTGCCAGCTCACCAGGGAGAGCCCTAGGCTACAATGAGCAGTTCTTC
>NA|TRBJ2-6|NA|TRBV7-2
CASSRDTAGANVLTF
TGTGCCAGCAGCCGGGACACAGCTGGGGCCAACGTCCTGACTTTC
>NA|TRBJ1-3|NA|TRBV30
CAWSAGVGNTIYF
TGTGCCTGGAGTGCGGGGGTAGGAAACACCATATATTTT
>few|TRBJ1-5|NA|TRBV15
CATSRGIQGPQHF
TGTGCCACCAGCAGAGGGATTCAAGGGCCCCAGCATTTT
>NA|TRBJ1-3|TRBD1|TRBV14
CASSRGQGSSGNTIYF
TGTGCCAGCAGCCGAGGACAGGGAAGCTCTGGAAACACCATATATTTT
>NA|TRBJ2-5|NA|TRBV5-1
CASSSQGSQETQYF
TGCGCCAGCAGCTCACAGGGTTCCCAAGAGACCCAGTACTTC
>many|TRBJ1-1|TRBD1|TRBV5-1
CASSLDARTGAFMNTEAFF
TGCGCCAGCAGCTTGGACGCTAGGACAGGTGCTTTCATGAACACTGAAGCTTTCTTT
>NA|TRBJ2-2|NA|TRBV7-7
CASSLSGEGELFF
TGTGCCAGCAGCTTATCTGGAGAAGGGGAGCTGTTTTTT
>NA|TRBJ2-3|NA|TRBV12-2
CASRPWDRASTDTQYF
TGTGCAAGTCGCCCCTGGGACAGGGCTAGCACAGATACGCAGTATTTT
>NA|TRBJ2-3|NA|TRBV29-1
CSVEDRFGTAYF
TGCAGCGTTGAAGATCGTTTCGGGACGGCATATTTT
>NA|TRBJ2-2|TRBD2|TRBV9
CASSPSGSGGPSGNGELFF
TGTGCCAGCAGCCCCTCTGGCTCGGGAGGCCCTAGTGGTAACGGGGAGCTGTTTTTT
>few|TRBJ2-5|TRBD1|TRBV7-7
CASSLDREETQYF
TGTGCTAGCAGCTTAGACAGGGAAGAGACCCAGTACTTC
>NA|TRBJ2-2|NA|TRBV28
CASSFFGGSNTGELFF
TGTGCCAGCAGTTTCTTCGGGGGTTCGAACACCGGGGAGCTGTTTTTT
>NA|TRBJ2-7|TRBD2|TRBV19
CASSPGLAGAYEQYF
TGTGCCAGTAGCCCCGGACTAGCGGGAGCCTACGAGCAGTACTTC
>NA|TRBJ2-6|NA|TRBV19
CASTDLLQGSGANVLTF
TGTGCCAGTACTGACCTACTGCAGGGCTCTGGGGCCAACGTCCTGACTTTC
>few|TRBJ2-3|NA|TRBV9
CASSVKRVGSDTQYF
TGTGCCAGCAGCGTAAAGCGAGTCGGTTCAGATACGCAGTATTTT
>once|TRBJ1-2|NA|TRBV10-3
CAIMSQNYGYTF
TGTGCCATCATGAGTCAAAACTATGGCTACACCTTC
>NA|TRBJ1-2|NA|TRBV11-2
CASSLNSGLANYGYTF
TGTGCCAGCAGCTTAAATTCCGGACTAGCTAACTATGGCTACACCTTC
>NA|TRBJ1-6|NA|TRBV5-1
CASSFGLENSPLHF
TGCGCCAGCAGCTTTGGTTTGGAGAATTCACCCCTCCACTTT
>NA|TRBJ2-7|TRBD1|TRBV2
CASSEQGARNEQYF
TGTGCCAGCAGTGAGCAGGGGGCTAGAAACGAGCAGTACTTC
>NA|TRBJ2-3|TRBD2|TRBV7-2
CASSLAGGPTDTQYF
TGTGCCAGCAGCTTAGCGGGAGGGCCTACAGATACGCAGTATTTT
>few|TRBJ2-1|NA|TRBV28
CASSQPSSGDEQFF
TGTGCCAGCAGTCAACCCTCCTCGGGGGATGAGCAGTTCTTC
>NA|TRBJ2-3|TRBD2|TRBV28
CASSWRAFSGSGTDTQYF
TGTGCCAGCAGTTGGAGGGCCTTTAGCGGGAGTGGCACAGATACGCAGTATTTT
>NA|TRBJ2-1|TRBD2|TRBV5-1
CASSSGGGLDFYNEQFF
TGCGCCAGCAGCTCCGGGGGAGGGCTCGACTTCTACAATGAGCAGTTCTTC
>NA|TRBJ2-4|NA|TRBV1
CTSSPRGLKNIQYF
TGCACCAGCAGCCCGAGGGGGTTAAAAAACATTCAGTACTTC
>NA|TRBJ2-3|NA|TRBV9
CASSVGSTDTQYF
TGTGCCAGCAGCGTTGGTAGCACAGATACGCAGTATTTT
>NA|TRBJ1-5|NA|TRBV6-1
CASSGGTGWGRQPQHF
TGTGCCAGCAGTGGGGGTACAGGTTGGGGGCGTCAGCCCCAGCATTTT
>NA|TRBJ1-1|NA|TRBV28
CASSPPQNTEAFF
TGTGCCAGCAGCCCCCCCCAGAACACTGAAGCTTTCTTT
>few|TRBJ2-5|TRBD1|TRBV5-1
CASSPQGGYGETQYF
TGCGCCAGCAGCCCACAAGGGGGCTACGGGGAGACCCAGTACTTC
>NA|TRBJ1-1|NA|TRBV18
CASSPRVTEAFF
TGTGCCAGCTCACCGCGAGTGACTGAAGCTTTCTTT
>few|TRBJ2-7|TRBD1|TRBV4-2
CASSQDTGDRGEGDPYEQYF
TGTGCCAGCAGCCAAGATACGGGGGACAGGGGGGAAGGGGATCCCTACGAGCAGTACTTC
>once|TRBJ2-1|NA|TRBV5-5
CASMSSWEQFF
TGTGCCAGCATGTCGAGTTGGGAGCAGTTCTTC
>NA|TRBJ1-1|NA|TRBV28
CASSLSGGIGTEAFF
TGTGCCAGCAGTTTATCGGGAGGGATAGGGACTGAAGCTTTCTTT
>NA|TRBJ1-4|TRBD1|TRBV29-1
CSAQPGTGNEKLFF
TGCAGCGCCCAGCCCGGGACAGGGAATGAAAAACTGTTTTTT
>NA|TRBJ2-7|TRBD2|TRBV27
CASRPPYRLAGGWGTYEQYF
TGTGCCAGCAGACCCCCTTACCGACTAGCGGGAGGATGGGGCACCTACGAGCAGTACTTC
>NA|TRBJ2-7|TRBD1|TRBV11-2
CASSYRRQGYEQYF
TGTGCCAGCAGTTATCGCAGACAGGGCTACGAGCAGTACTTC
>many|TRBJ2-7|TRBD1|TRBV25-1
CASGGQGRSYEQYF
TGTGCCAGCGGCGGACAGGGTCGATCCTACGAGCAGTACTTC
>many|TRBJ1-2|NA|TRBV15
CATSRLTDRGYTF
TGTGCCACCAGCAGGCTGACAGACCGCGGCTACACCTTC
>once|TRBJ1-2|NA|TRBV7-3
CASSPVLEGGYTF
TGTGCCAGCAGCCCCGTACTGGAGGGTGGCTACACCTTC
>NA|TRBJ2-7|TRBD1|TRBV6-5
CASRPGTGFYEQYF
TGTGCCAGCAGGCCCGGGACAGGGTTCTACGAGCAGTACTTC
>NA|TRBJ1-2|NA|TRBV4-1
CASSQGGWPQGPRLYGYTF
TGCGCCAGCAGCCAAGGTGGATGGCCGCAGGGGCCAAGACTCTATGGCTACACCTTC
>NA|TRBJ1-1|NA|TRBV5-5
CASSLFGGRWNTEAFF
TGTGCCAGCAGCTTGTTTGGGGGTAGATGGAACACTGAAGCTTTCTTT
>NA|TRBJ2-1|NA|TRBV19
CASSKGPPGDEQFF
TGTGCCAGTAGTAAAGGACCCCCCGGCGATGAGCAGTTCTTC
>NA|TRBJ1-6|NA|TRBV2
CASSERGASNSPLHF
TGTGCCAGCAGTGAAAGGGGGGCGAGTAATTCACCCCTCCACTTT
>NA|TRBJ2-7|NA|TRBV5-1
CASSLGSHNGKYEQYF
TGCGCCAGCAGCCTGGGATCACATAATGGGAAATACGAGCAGTACTTC
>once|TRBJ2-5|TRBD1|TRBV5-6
CASSVTGTGVGETQYF
TGTGCCAGCAGCGTCACCGGGACAGGGGTTGGGGAGACCCAGTACTTC
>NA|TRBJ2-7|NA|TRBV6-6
CASSYSFWGHYEQYF
TGTGCCAGCAGTTACTCGTTTTGGGGGCACTACGAGCAGTACTTC